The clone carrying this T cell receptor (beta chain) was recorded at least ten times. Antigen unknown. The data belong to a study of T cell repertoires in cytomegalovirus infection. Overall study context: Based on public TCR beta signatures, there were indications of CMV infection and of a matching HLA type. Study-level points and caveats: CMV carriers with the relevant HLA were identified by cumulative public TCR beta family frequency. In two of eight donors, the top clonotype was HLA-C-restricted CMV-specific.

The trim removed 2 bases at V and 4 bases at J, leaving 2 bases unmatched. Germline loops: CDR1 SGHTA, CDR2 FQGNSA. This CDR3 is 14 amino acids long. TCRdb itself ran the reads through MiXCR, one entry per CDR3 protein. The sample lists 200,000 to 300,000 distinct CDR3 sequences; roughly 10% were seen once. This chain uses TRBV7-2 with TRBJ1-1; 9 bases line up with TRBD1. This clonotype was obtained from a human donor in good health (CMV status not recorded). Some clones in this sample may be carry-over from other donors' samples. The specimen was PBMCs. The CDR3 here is CASSLTGGVTEAFF. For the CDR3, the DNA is TGTGCCAGCAGCTTAACAGGGGGCGTCACTGAAGCTTTCTTT. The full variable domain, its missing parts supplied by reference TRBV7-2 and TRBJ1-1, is GAGVSQSPSNKVTEKGKDVELRCDPISGHTALYWYRQSLGQGLEFLIYFQGNSAPDKSGLPSDRFSAERTGGSVSTLTIQRTQQEDSAVYLCASSLTGGVTEAFFGQGTRLTVV.